The 19 T cell receptor beta chains reported below all come from one sample, sequenced in a study of T-cell reconstitution after alpha-beta-depleted transplantation in children. Unique molecular identifiers featured in how the TCRbeta library was prepared. TCRdb ran MiXCR on the PCR reads and lists one entry per CDR3 protein. The table lists about 440,000 distinct CDR3 sequences, about 45% of them singletons. Sample: PBMCs, taken before TCRalphabeta/CD19-depleted stem cell transplant. The receptors stem from a girl under 10 years old with aplastic anemia, due to receive a stem cell transplant.

Ten or more counts support this clonotype. The chain is built from TRBV5-1 and TRBJ1-2; D remains unclear. Trimming shortened V by 2 bases and J by 8 bases, and 7 bases separated the two germline ends. Germline V gene lookup returns CDR1 SGHRS and CDR2 YFSETQ. The CDR3 sequence is 11 residues long. The CDR3 sequence is CASSFGWGYTF. CDR3 sequence (DNA): TGCGCCAGCAGCTTCGGGTGGGGCTACACCTTC.

This clonotype was seen only a few times. V is TRBV29-1 and J is TRBJ1-2, with D unresolved. Per the germline V gene, CDR1 is SQVTM and CDR2 is ANQGSEA. CDR3 length: 12 residues. V was shortened by 7 bases and J by 4 bases, with 13 bases between the two germline ends. CDR3 sequence reads: CSAMQEFYGYTF. CDR3 sequence (DNA): TGCAGCGCCATGCAGGAGTTCTATGGCTACACCTTC.

The V call is TRBV11-2, the J call TRBJ2-1; 14 nucleotides match TRBD2. Unmatched junction bases numbered 15, after V lost 4 bases and J lost 10 bases. The germline CDR1 and CDR2 sequences are SGHAT and FQNNGV. This CDR3 comprises 18 residues. CDR3 protein: CASSSPQVGTSGSSEQFF. CDR3 DNA sequence: TGTGCCAGCAGCTCCCCACAGGTCGGGACTAGCGGGAGCTCCGAGCAGTTCTTC.

This clonotype came up a few times. The chain links TRBV9 to TRBJ2-2, with 7 bases matching TRBD2. J gave up 4 bases and V 6 bases, and 12 bases lay outside the gene matches. CDR3 length: 16 amino acids. Germline-derived CDR1 and CDR2 are SGDLS and YYNGEE. The CDR3 reads CASTKGAGVGTGELFF. Written as DNA, the CDR3 is TGTGCCAGCACCAAAGGGGCGGGAGTAGGCACCGGGGAGCTGTTTTTT.

The chain recombines TRBV15 with TRBJ2-3; the D gene could be TRBD1 or TRBD2 (5 bases each). There are 15 residues in the CDR3. Trimming removed 3 bases from V and 8 bases from J, with 18 bases in between. The V gene's germline CDR1 is LNHNV and CDR2 YYDKDF (reference sequence). This CDR3 reads CATSRDSLQQGTQYF. The CDR3 nucleotides are TGTGCCACCAGCAGGGACTCGTTGCAGCAGGGTACGCAGTATTTT.

This clonotype was seen many times. The rearrangement uses TRBV7-9 and TRBJ2-7; tentative D call: TRBD2 (5 bases). Germline V gives CDR1 SEHNR, CDR2 FQNEAQ (reference sequence). The CDR3 sequence is 15 residues long. V gave up 1 base and J gave up 2 bases, with 12 bases separating them. CDR3 region: CASSLVSSGTYEQYF. CDR3 DNA sequence: TGTGCCAGCAGCTTAGTGTCGAGCGGCACCTACGAGCAGTACTTC.

This chain connects TRBV20-1 to TRBJ2-7; no definite D call. V was pared by 5 bases and J by 0 bases, with 11 bases between. The germline V gene has CDR1 DFQATT and CDR2 SNEGSKA (reference sequence). This CDR3 has 13 amino acids. The CDR3 coding sequence is TGCAGTGCTCTTATCGGAGACTCCTACGAGCAGTACTTC. It specifies CSALIGDSYEQYF.

This clonotype appeared a single time. J is TRBJ1-1 and V is TRBV20-1; D is unclear. This CDR3 comprises 13 residues. The V and J ends lost 1 base and 1 base respectively, with 7 bases between them. Germline V gene lookup returns CDR1 DFQATT and CDR2 SNEGSKA (reference sequence). The CDR3 region has the DNA TGCAGTGCTAGAGCACCGGAGAACACTGAAGCTTTCTTT. Translating it yields CSARAPENTEAFF.

This chain uses TRBV20-1 with TRBJ2-4, with D unresolved. CDR3 length: 14 residues. Trimming took off 4 bases at V and 3 bases at J, with 13 bases between the two ends. CDR1 and CDR2 (germline): DFQATT, SNEGSKA (reference sequence). The CDR3 reads CSAMTYQNKNIQYF. The CDR3 coding sequence is TGCAGTGCTATGACTTACCAAAACAAAAACATTCAGTACTTC.

This rearrangement joins TRBV20-1 to TRBJ2-3; D gene uncertain. Germline-derived CDR1 and CDR2 are DFQATT and SNEGSKA (reference sequence). The germline V and J ends were trimmed by 1 base and 9 bases, with 14 bases remaining between them. CDR3 length equals 13 residues. The CDR3 DNA reads as TGCAGTGCTAGAGCGGCTTCCTTCGGCACGCAGTATTTT. This encodes CSARAASFGTQYF.

J is TRBJ2-3 and V is TRBV7-2, with D tentatively TRBD2 (9 bases). The CDR3 has 17 amino acids. Germline CDR1 reads SGHTA; CDR2 reads FQGNSA. V gave up 3 bases and J gave up 6 bases, with 22 bases separating them. CDR3 DNA: TGTGCCAGCAGCTTGAGGCTAGCGGGACAGGCCATCGATACGCAGTATTTT. Its protein is CASSLRLAGQAIDTQYF.

V is TRBV7-9 and J is TRBJ2-5; tentatively, D is TRBD2 (5 bases). The V gene's germline CDR1 is SEHNR and CDR2 FQNEAQ (reference sequence). V was trimmed by 1 base and J by 5 bases, leaving 14 bases between them. This CDR3 is built from 15 residues. The CDR3: CASSLDASRDETQYF. The DNA of the CDR3 is TGTGCCAGCAGCTTAGACGCTAGCCGAGACGAGACCCAGTACTTC. Complete variable domain (other parts from reference TRBV7-9 and TRBJ2-5): DTGVSQNPRHKITKRGQNVTFRCDPISEHNRLYWYRQTLGQGPEFLTYFQNEAQLEKSRLLSDRFSAERPKGSFSTLEIQRTEQGDSAMYLCASSLDASRDETQYFGPGTRLLVL.

In DNA form, the CDR3 reads TGTGCCACCAGCAGAGATCCGGCCAGGGCTGAAGCTTTCTTT. It translates to CATSRDPARAEAFF. The chain links TRBV15 to TRBJ1-1, with a weak D call TRBD1 (5 bases). V lost 0 bases and J 6 bases, leaving 11 bases between the germline ends. The CDR3 loop spans 14 amino acids. The germline V gene has CDR1 LNHNV and CDR2 YYDKDF (reference sequence).

V and J are TRBV20-1 and TRBJ2-7, with 8 bases that match TRBD2. CDR1 and CDR2 from the germline V gene are DFQATT and SNEGSKA (reference sequence). After removal of 3 bases from V and 6 bases from J, the junction contained 7 bases not matched to a gene. This CDR3 has 13 amino acids. CDR3 sequence reads: CSASVSGTGEQYF. The CDR3 nucleotides are TGCAGTGCTAGTGTTAGCGGGACTGGCGAGCAGTACTTC.

J is TRBJ1-5 and V is TRBV28, with TRBD1 identical over 7 bases. This CDR3 has 14 residues. Trimming cost V 6 bases and J 2 bases; bases outside gene matches: 4. Germline CDR1 and CDR2: MDHEN and SYDVKM. CDR3 DNA: TGTGCCAGCAGGGAGGGGGCTGGCAATCAGCCCCAGCATTTT. As protein: CASREGAGNQPQHF.

This clonotype showed up many times. V is TRBV5-1 and J is TRBJ1-4, with a weak D call TRBD1 (6 bases). This CDR3 region has 15 residues. Per the germline V gene, CDR1 is SGHRS and CDR2 is YFSETQ. Trimming took 0 bases from V and 0 from J, leaving 6 bases between them. CDR3 nucleotide sequence: TGCGCCAGCAGCTTGGCAGGGGCAACTAATGAAAAACTGTTTTTT. Its translation: CASSLAGATNEKLFF. Full variable domain (remainder filled in from reference TRBV5-1 and TRBJ1-4): KAGVTQTPRYLIKTRGQQVTLSCSPISGHRSVSWYQQTPGQGLQFLFEYFSETQRNKGNFPGRFSGRQFSNSRSEMNVSTLELGDSALYLCASSLAGATNEKLFFGSGTQLSVL.

The V gene is TRBV6-2 or TRBV6-3, the J gene TRBJ2-2; possibly TRBD1 for D (5 bases). The CDR3 runs 15 residues. Trimming took off 5 bases at V and 2 bases at J, with 12 bases between the two ends. Germline CDR1 MNHEY, CDR2 SVGEGT. The CDR3 spells CASSPQTVNTGELFF. Written as DNA, the CDR3 is TGTGCCAGCAGTCCGCAGACAGTTAACACCGGGGAGCTGTTTTTT.

This clonotype was observed a few times. The chain uses TRBV3-1 and TRBJ2-7, with D possibly TRBD2 on 6 matching bases. V was shortened by 2 bases and J by 5 bases, with 16 bases between the two germline ends. This CDR3 contains 15 residues. Germline CDR1 reads LGHDT; CDR2 reads YNNKEL (reference sequence). In DNA form, the CDR3 reads TGTGCCAGCAGCCAAATGGGCGGGGCGGGACACGAGCAGTACTTC. Translation: CASSQMGGAGHEQYF.

The chain has TRBV7-9 and TRBJ1-1; D gene ambiguous. The V gene's germline CDR1 is SEHNR and CDR2 FQNEAQ (reference sequence). Trimming took off 1 base at V and 10 bases at J, with 10 bases between the two ends. CDR3 length: 12 amino acids. The CDR3 loop is CASSLVERAAFF. CDR3 coding DNA: TGTGCCAGCAGCTTAGTTGAACGCGCAGCTTTCTTT.